This TCR beta chain originates from a study of cytomegalovirus exposure and HLA in healthy donors. For this clone: Antigen unknown.

V was clipped by 3 bases and J by 4 bases; unmatched bases: 8. Germline loops: CDR1 LNHNV, CDR2 YYDKDF (reference sequence). The CDR3 loop spans 17 amino acids. It was with 60 Vbeta and 13 Jbeta primers that the PCR ran. Method: immunoSEQ multiplex PCR; TCRdb's copy keeps in-frame clones and lacks some. This table holds roughly 200,000 clones, about 80% found once. Findings of the study overall: Some TCR beta chains (around 180 of them) were listed as cytomegalovirus-associated. Clonal expansion, a later analysis showed, was greater in HLA-associated TCR beta chains than in equally common others. The classifier, whose performance was assessed in both the original and validation cohorts, reportedly diagnosed cytomegalovirus status with high specificity and sensitivity. Prediction of most subjects' HLA-A and HLA-B alleles by TCR beta sequences was reportedly accurate.

The chain has TRBV15 and TRBJ2-2; 10 bases line up with TRBD2. The source material was PBMCs. The TCR originated in a man aged 30-40 years in good health and CMV-seronegative. CDR3 coding DNA: TGTGCCACCAGCAGTCCCAGCGGGAGGGCCGTCACCGGGGAGCTGTTTTTT. This codes for CATSSPSGRAVTGELFF. Complete variable domain (other parts from reference TRBV15 and TRBJ2-2): DAMVIQNPRYQVTQFGKPVTLSCSQTLNHNVMYWYQQKSSQAPKLLFHYYDKDFNNEADTPDNFQSRRPNTSFCFLDIRSPGLGDTAMYLCATSSPSGRAVTGELFFGEGSRLTVL.